This TCR beta chain was sequenced during a study of a mutant IDH1 vaccine in newly diagnosed glioma. As for the study in general: Initiation of the vaccine course occurred 4-6 weeks after radiotherapy alone, or alongside temozolomide cycles. Treated patients were about 60% male, roughly 40% female, mean age 40.4 years.

Note on this clone: Its specificity is unknown.

The method was immunoSEQ multiplex PCR; TCRdb's version includes in-frame clones alone and lacks a portion of them. The data hold about 72,000 clones, with 84% observed a single time. As to time point: week 23, last vaccination. A 20-mer mutant IDH1 peptide at 300 ug was injected subcutaneously with topical imiquimod. This specimen consisted of PBMCs, obtained from a glioma patient whose treatment included an IDH1 peptide vaccine. The sequence was collected from a man between 18 and 29 years old with glioma.

The CDR3 is CASSFRAANTGELFF. In DNA, the CDR3 is TGTGCCAGCAGTTTCCGGGCCGCGAACACCGGGGAGCTGTTTTTT. This rearrangement joins TRBV6-5 to TRBJ2-2; D ambiguous. The CDR3 runs to 15 residues. In germline, CDR1 is MNHEY, CDR2 SVGAGI. The germline V and J ends were trimmed by 4 bases and 0 bases, with 9 bases remaining between them.